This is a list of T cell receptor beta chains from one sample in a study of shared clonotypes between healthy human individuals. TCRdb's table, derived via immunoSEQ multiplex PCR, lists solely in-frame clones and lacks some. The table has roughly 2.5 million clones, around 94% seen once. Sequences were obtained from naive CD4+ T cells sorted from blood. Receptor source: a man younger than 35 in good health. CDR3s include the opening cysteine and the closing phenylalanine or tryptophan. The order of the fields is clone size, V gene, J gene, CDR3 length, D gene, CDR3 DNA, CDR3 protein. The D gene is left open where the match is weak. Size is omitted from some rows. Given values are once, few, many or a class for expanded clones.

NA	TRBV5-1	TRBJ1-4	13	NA	TGCGCCAGCAGCTTGGGTGACGTCGAAAAACTGTTTTTT	CASSLGDVEKLFF
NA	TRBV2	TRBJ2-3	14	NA	TGTGCCAGCAGTGCCTGGCCAACCACAGATACGCAGTATTTT	CASSAWPTTDTQYF
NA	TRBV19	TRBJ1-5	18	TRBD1	TGTGCCAGTAGTTCCTCGCCGGGACAGCGATATAGCAATCAGCCCCAGCATTTT	CASSSSPGQRYSNQPQHF
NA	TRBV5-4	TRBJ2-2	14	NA	TGTGCCAGCAGCTGGACCCTCGACACCGGGGAGCTGTTTTTT	CASSWTLDTGELFF
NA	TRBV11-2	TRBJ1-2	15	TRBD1	TGTGCCAGCAGCGCCAACAGACAGGGAACTTCTGGCTACACCTTC	CASSANRQGTSGYTF
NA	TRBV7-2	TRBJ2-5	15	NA	TGTGCCAGCAGCTTGATGGAAATAGCGGTAGAGACCCAGTACTTC	CASSLMEIAVETQYF
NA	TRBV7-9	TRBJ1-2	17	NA	TGTGCCAGCAGCTTAGATGTGGTGGCCGCGGGGAACTATGGCTACACCTTC	CASSLDVVAAGNYGYTF
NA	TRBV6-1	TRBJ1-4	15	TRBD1	TGTGCCAGCAGTGAAGGCGACAGGGATAGGGAAAAACTGTTTTTT	CASSEGDRDREKLFF
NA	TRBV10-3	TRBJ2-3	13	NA	TGTGCCGACTCTGAGGGGCCCCAAGGTACGCAGTATTTT	CADSEGPQGTQYF
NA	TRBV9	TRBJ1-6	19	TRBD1	TGTGCCAGCAGCACGACAGGGTCTCGGGGTAGCTCCTATAATTCACCCCTCCACTTT	CASSTTGSRGSSYNSPLHF
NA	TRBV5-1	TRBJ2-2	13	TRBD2	TGCGCCAGCAGCTTTAGCGGGGCCGGGGAGCTGTTTTTT	CASSFSGAGELFF
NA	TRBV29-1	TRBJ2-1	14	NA	TGCAGCGTTGAAGGGGTCGTATCCTACAATGAGCAGTTCTTC	CSVEGVVSYNEQFF
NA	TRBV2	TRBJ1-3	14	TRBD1	TGTGCCAGTCAGGGGGCGGCGGCTGGAAACACCATATATTTT	CASQGAAAGNTIYF
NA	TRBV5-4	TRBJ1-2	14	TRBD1	TGTGCCAGCAGCTTGGGACAGGGGGACTATGGCTACACCTTC	CASSLGQGDYGYTF
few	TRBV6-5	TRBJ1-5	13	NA	TGTGCCAGCAGTTACGGCTGGAGGCAGCCCCAGCATTTT	CASSYGWRQPQHF
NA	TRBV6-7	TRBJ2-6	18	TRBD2	TGTGCCAGCAGTTCCCGACTAGCGGGGTCCTCTGGGGCCAACGTCCTGACTTTC	CASSSRLAGSSGANVLTF
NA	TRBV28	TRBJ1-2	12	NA	TGTGCCAGCATTCGGGTTGGCTATGGCTACACCTTC	CASIRVGYGYTF
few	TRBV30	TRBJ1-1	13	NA	TGTGCCTGGGGGAGGCAGCAAGACACTGAAGCTTTCTTT	CAWGRQQDTEAFF
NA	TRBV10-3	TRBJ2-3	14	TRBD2	TGTGCCATCAGTGGCAGCGGGAGAACAGATACGCAGTATTTT	CAISGSGRTDTQYF
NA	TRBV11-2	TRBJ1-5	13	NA	TGTGCCAGCAGCGCTGACAGGAATCAGCCCCAGCATTTT	CASSADRNQPQHF
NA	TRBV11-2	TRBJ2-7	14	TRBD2	TGTGCCAGCAGCCCGACTAGCGGCTCCTACGAGCAGTACTTC	CASSPTSGSYEQYF
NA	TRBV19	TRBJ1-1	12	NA	TGTGCCAGTAGACAGCGGAACACTGAAGCTTTCTTT	CASRQRNTEAFF
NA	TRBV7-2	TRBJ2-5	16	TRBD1	TGTGCCAGCAGCTTAGGGGGACAGGGGTCGGTAGAGACCCAGTACTTC	CASSLGGQGSVETQYF
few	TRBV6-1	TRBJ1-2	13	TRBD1	TGTGCCAGCAGCATGGACAGGGAAGGTGGCTACACCTTC	CASSMDREGGYTF
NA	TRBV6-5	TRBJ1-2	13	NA	TGTGCCAGCAGTTACACGGGGAACTATGGCTACACCTTC	CASSYTGNYGYTF
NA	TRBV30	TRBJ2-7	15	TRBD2	TGTGCCTGGAGACAAGGACTAGCGGGAACCTACGAGCAGTACTTC	CAWRQGLAGTYEQYF
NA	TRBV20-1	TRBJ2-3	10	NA	TGCAGTTCCACCACAGATACGCAGTATTTT	CSSTTDTQYF
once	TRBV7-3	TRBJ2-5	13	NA	TGTGCCAGCAGCTTAAGGTTTCGGGAGACCCAGTACTTC	CASSLRFRETQYF
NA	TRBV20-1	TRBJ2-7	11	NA	TGCAGTGCTATGGGTGACTACGAGCAGTACTTC	CSAMGDYEQYF
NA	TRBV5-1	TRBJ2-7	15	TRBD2	TGCGCCAGCAGCTTGGATGCTAGCGGACCTTACGAGCAGTACTTC	CASSLDASGPYEQYF
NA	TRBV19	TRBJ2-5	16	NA	TGTGCCAGTAGTACGGTCGACCTGGACCAACAAGAGACCCAGTACTTC	CASSTVDLDQQETQYF
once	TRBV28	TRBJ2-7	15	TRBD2	TGTGCCAGCACCCCGGGAGGGGGTATCTCCTACGAGCAGTACTTC	CASTPGGGISYEQYF
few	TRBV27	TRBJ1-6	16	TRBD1	TGTGCCAGCAGTTACTTCGGGACAGGGTTAGGTTCACCCCTCCACTTT	CASSYFGTGLGSPLHF
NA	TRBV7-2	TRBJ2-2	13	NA	TGTGCCAGCAGCTCGTACCGTGGAGGGGAGCTGTTTTTT	CASSSYRGGELFF
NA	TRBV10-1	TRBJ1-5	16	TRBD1	TGCGCCAGCAGTCAACACAGGGGTGGGATCAATCAGCCCCAGCATTTT	CASSQHRGGINQPQHF
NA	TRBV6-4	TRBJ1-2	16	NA	TGTGCCAGCAGAAATAGGTCCTGGTATTCCGCGGGTATCTACACCTTC	CASRNRSWYSAGIYTF
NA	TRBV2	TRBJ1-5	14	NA	TGTGCCAGCAGTGATGTAACAGAGGTTCAGCCCCAGCATTTT	CASSDVTEVQPQHF